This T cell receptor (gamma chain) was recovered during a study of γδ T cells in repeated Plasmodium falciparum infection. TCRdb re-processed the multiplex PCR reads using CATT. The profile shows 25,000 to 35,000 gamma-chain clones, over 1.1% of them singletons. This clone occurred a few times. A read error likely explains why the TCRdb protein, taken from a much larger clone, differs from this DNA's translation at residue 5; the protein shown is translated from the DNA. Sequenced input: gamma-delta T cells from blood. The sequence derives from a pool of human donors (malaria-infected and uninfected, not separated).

The CDR3 protein is CAFPDYYKKLF. The CDR3 bases are TGTGCCTTTCCGGATTATTATAAGAAACTCTTT. The rearrangement joins TRGV9 to TRGJ1 or TRGJ2. TCRdb lists no J gene, so it was determined here by aligning the DNA to germline. This CDR3 comprises 11 residues. Germline CDR1 and CDR2: GITISATS and ISYDGTV (reference sequence). Unmatched junction bases numbered 5, after V lost 10 bases and J lost 2 bases.